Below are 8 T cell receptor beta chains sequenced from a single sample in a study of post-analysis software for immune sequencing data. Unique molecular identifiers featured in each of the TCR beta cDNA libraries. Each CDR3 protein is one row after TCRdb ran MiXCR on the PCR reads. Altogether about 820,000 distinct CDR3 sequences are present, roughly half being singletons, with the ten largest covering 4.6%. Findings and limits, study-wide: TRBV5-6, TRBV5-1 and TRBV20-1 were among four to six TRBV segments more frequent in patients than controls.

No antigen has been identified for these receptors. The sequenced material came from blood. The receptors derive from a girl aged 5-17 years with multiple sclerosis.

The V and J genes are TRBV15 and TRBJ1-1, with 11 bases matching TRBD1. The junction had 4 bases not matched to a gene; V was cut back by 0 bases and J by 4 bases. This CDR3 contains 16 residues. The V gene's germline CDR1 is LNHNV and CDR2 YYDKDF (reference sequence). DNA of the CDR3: TGTGCCACCAGCAGAGATCGGGGGACAGGGGGCACTGAAGCTTTCTTT. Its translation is CATSRDRGTGGTEAFF.

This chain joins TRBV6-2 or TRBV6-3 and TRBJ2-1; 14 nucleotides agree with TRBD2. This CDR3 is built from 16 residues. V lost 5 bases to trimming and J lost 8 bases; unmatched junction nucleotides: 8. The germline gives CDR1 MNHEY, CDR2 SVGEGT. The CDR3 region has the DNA TGTGCCAGCAGTCTTGGACTAGCGGGAGGTCGCGATGAGCAGTTCTTC. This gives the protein CASSLGLAGGRDEQFF.

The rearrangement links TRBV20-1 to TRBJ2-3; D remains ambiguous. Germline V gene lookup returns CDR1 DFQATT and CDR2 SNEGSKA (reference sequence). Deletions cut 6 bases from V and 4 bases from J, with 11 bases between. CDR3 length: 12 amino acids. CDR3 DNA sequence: TGCAGTGCCGTACCCCTAGCAGATACGCAGTATTTT. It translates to CSAVPLADTQYF.

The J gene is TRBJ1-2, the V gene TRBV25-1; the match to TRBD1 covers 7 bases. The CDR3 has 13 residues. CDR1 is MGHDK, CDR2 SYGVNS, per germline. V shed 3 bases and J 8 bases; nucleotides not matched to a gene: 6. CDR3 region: CASSEDHRGGYTF. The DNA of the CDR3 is TGTGCCAGCAGTGAGGACCACAGGGGAGGCTACACCTTC.

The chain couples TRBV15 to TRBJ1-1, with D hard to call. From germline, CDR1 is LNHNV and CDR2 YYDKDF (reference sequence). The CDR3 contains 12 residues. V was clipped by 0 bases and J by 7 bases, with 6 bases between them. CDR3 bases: TGTGCCACCAGCAGAGATGGTAGTGAAGCTTTCTTT. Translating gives CATSRDGSEAFF.

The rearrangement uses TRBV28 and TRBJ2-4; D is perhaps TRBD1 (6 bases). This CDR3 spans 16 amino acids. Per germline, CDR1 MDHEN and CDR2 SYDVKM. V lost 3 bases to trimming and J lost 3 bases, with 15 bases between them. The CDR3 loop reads CASSLETGRSKNIQYF. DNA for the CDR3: TGTGCCAGCAGTTTGGAGACAGGTAGAAGCAAAAACATTCAGTACTTC.

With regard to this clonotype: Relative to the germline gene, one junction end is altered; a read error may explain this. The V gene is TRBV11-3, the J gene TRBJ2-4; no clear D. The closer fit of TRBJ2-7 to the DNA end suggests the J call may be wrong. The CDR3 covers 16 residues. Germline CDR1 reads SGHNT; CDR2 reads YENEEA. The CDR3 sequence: CAGSLDRGATQYEQYF. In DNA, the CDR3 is TGTGCCGGCAGCTTAGATCGAGGTGCGACACAGTACGAGCAGTACTTC.

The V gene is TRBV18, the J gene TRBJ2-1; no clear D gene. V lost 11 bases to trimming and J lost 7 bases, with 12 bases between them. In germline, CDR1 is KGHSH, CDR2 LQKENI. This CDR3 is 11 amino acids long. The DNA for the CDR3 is TGTGCCTCGGAAGGATTTAATGAGCAGTTCTTC. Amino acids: CASEGFNEQFF.